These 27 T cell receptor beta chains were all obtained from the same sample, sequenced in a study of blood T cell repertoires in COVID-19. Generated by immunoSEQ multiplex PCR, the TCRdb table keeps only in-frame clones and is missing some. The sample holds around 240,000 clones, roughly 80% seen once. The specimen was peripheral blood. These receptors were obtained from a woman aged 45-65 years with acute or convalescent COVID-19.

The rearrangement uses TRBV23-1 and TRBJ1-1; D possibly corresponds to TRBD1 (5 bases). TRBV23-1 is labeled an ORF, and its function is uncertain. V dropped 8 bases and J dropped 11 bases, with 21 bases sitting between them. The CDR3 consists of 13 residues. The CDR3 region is CASYSFFGGWAFF. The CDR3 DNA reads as TGCGCCAGCTATTCTTTTTTCGGGGGTTGGGCTTTCTTT.

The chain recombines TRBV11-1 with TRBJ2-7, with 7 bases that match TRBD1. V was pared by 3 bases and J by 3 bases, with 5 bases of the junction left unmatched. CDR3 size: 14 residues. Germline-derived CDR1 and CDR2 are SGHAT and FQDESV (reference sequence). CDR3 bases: TGTGCCAGCAGCTTTCGCGACAGGGACTACGAGCAGTACTTC. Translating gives CASSFRDRDYEQYF. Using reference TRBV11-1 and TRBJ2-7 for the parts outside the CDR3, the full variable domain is EAEVAQSPRYKITEKSQAVAFWCDPISGHATLYWYRQILGQGPELLVQFQDESVVDDSQLPKDRFSAERLKGVDSTLKIQPAELGDSAMYLCASSFRDRDYEQYFGPGTRLTVT.

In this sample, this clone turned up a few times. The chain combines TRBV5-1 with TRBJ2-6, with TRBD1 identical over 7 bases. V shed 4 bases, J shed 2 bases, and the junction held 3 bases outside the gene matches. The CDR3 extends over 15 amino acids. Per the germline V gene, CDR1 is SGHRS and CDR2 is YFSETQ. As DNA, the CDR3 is TGCGCCAGCAGCAGAACAGGGGCTGGGGCCAACGTCCTGACTTTC. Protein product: CASSRTGAGANVLTF.

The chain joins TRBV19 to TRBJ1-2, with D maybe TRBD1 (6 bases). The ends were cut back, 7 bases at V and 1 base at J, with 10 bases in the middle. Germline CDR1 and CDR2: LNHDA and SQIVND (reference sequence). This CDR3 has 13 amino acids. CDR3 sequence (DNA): TGTGCCAGTAAGGGCAGGGGTAACTATGGCTACACCTTC. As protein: CASKGRGNYGYTF.

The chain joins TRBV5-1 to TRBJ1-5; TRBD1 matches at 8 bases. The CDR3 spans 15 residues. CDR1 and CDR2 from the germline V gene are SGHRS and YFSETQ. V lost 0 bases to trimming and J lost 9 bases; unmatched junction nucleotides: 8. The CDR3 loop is CASSLGQGMFGPQHF. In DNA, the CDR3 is TGCGCCAGCAGCTTGGGACAGGGGATGTTTGGGCCCCAGCATTTT.

The CDR3 region is CASSFQGTNTGELFF. In nucleotides, the CDR3 is TGCGCCAGCAGCTTCCAGGGGACGAACACCGGGGAGCTGTTTTTT. The rearrangement uses TRBV5-1 and TRBJ2-2; the D gene is possibly TRBD1 (6 bases). Trimming took 2 bases from V and 0 from J, leaving 8 bases between them. Germline lookup yields CDR1 SGHRS and CDR2 YFSETQ. There are 15 residues in the CDR3.

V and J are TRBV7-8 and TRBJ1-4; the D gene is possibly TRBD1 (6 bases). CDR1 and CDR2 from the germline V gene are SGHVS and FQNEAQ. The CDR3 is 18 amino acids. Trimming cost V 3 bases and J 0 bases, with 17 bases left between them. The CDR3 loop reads CASSFFRGAKSTNEKLFF. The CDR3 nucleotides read TGTGCCAGCAGCTTTTTCAGGGGCGCGAAGTCAACTAATGAAAAACTGTTTTTT.

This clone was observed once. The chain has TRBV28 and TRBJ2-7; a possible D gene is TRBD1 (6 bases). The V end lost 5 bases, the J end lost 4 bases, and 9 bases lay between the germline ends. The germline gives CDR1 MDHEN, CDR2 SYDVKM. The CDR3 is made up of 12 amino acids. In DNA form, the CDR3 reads TGTGCCAGCAGTCAAACAGGGTACGAGCAGTACTTC. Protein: CASSQTGYEQYF. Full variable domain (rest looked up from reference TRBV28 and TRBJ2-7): DVKVTQSSRYLVKRTGEKVFLECVQDMDHENMFWYRQDPGLGLRLIYFSYDVKMKEKGDIPEGYSVSREKKERFSLILESASTNQTSMYLCASSQTGYEQYFGPGTRLTVT.

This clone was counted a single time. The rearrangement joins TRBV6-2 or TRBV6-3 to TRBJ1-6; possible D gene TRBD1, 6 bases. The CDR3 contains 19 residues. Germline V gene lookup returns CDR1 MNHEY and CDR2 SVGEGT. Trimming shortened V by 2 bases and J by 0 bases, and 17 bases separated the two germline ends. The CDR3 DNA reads TGTGCCAGCAGTTACCATCGGACAGACGCATTCTCCTATAATTCACCCCTCCACTTT. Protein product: CASSYHRTDAFSYNSPLHF.

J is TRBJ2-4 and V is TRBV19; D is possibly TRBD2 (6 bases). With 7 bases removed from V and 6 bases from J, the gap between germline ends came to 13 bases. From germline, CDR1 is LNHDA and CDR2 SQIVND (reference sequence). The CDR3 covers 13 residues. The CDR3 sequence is CASTAGRANIQYF. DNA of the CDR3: TGTGCCAGTACCGCGGGACGTGCAAACATTCAGTACTTC.

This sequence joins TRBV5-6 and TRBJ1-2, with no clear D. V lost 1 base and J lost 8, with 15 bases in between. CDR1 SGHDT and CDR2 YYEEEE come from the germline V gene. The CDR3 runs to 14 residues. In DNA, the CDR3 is TGTGCCAGCAGCTTGTCGGGTGGTTTGACCGGCTACACCTTC. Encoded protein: CASSLSGGLTGYTF.

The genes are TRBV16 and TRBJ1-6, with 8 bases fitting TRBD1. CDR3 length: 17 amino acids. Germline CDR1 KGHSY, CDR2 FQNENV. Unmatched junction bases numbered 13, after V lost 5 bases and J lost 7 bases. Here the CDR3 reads CASSNQDRVSGNSPLHF. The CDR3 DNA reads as TGTGCCAGCAGCAACCAGGACAGGGTATCGGGAAATTCACCCCTCCACTTT.

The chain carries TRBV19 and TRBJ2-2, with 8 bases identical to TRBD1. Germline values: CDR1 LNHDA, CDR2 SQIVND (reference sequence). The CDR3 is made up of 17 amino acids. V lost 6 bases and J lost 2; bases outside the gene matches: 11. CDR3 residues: CASSLAGTGTNTGELFF. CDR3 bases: TGTGCCAGTAGCCTAGCCGGGACAGGCACAAACACCGGGGAGCTGTTTTTT. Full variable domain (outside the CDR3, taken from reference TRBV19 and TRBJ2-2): DGGITQSPKYLFRKEGQNVTLSCEQNLNHDAMYWYRQDPGQGLRLIYYSQIVNDFQKGDIAEGYSVSREKKESFPLTVTSAQKNPTAFYLCASSLAGTGTNTGELFFGEGSRLTVL.

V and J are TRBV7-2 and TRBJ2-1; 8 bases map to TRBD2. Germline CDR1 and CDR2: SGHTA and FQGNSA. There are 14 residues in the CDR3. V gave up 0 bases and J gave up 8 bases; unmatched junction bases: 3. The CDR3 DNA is TGTGCCAGCAGCTTAGCCGGGGGGGCCCATGAGCAGTTCTTC. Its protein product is CASSLAGGAHEQFF.

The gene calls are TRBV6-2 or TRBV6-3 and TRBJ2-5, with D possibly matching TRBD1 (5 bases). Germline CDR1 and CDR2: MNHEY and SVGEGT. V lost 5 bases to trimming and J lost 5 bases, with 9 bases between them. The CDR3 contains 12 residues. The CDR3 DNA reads TGTGCCAGCAGTGCAGGGTGGGAGACCCAGTACTTC. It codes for CASSAGWETQYF.

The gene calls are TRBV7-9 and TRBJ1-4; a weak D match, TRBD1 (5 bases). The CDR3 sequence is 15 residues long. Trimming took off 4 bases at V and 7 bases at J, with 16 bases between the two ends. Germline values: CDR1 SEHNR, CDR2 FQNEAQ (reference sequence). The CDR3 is CASSYSGTRGEKLFF. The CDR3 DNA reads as TGTGCCAGCAGCTACTCTGGGACTAGAGGTGAAAAACTGTTTTTT.

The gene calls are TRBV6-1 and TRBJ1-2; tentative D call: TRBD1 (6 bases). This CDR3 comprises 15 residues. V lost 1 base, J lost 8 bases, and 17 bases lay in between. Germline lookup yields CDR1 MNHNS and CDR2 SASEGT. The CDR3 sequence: CASSEGGTPKGGYTF. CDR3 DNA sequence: TGTGCCAGCAGTGAAGGAGGGACACCAAAGGGGGGCTACACCTTC.

CDR3: CASRLARDRAMNTEAFF. CDR3 coding DNA: TGTGCAAGTCGCTTAGCACGGGACAGGGCCATGAACACTGAAGCTTTCTTT. The chain is built from TRBV12-2 and TRBJ1-1; whether TRBD1, the table's D call, matches the DNA was not checked. TRBV12-2 is termed a pseudogene. This CDR3 is built from 17 residues.

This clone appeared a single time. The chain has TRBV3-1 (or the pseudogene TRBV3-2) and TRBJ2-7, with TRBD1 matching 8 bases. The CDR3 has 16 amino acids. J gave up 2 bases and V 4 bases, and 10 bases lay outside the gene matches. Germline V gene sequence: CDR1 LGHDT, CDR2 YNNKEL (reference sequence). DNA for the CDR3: TGTGCCAGCAGCCCGACCCTTAAACAGGGGGCCTACGAGCAGTACTTC. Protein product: CASSPTLKQGAYEQYF.

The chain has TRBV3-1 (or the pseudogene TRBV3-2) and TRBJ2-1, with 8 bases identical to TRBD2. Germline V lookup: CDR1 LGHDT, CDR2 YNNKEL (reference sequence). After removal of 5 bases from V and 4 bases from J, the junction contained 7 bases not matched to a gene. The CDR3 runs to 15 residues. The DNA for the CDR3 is TGTGCCAGCAGCAAGACTAGCGACTTTTACAATGAGCAGTTCTTC. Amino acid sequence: CASSKTSDFYNEQFF.

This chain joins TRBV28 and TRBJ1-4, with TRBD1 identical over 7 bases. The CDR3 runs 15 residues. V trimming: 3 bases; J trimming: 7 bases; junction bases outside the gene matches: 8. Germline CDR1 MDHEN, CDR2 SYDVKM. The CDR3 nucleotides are TGTGCCAGCAGTTTCTGGGCCAGGGGGGTTGAAAAACTGTTTTTT. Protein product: CASSFWARGVEKLFF.

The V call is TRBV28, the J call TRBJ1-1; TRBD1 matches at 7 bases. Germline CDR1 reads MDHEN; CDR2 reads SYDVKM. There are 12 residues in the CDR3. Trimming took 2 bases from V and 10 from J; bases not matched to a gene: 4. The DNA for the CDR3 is TGTGCCAGCAGTTTAAGGGGGCCGGGAGCTTTCTTT. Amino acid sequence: CASSLRGPGAFF.

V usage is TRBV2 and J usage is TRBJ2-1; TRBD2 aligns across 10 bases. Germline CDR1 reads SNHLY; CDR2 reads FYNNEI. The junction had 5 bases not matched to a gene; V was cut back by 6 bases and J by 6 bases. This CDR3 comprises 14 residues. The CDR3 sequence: CASSPGLATNEQFF. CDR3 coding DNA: TGTGCCAGCAGCCCGGGACTAGCGACCAATGAGCAGTTCTTC.

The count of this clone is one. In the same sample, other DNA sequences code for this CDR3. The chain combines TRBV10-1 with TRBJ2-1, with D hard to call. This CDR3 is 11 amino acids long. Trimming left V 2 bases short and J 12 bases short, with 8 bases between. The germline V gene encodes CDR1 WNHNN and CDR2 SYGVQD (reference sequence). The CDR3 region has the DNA TGCGCCAGCAGTGAGGGCGGAAGGCAGTTCTTC. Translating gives CASSEGGRQFF.

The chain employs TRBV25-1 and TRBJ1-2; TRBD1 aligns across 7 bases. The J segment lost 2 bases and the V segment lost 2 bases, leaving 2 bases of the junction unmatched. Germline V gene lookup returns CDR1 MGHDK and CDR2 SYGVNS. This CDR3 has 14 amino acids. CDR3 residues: CASSEGTANYGYTF. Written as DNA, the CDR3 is TGTGCCAGCAGTGAAGGGACAGCCAACTATGGCTACACCTTC.

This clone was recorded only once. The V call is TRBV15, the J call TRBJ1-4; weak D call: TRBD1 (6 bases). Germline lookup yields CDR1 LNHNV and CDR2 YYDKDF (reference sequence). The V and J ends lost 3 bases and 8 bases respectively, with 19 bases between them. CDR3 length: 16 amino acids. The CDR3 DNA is TGTGCCACCAGCAGCGCAATTGGCAGGGGTGTCGAAAAACTGTTTTTT. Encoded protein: CATSSAIGRGVEKLFF.

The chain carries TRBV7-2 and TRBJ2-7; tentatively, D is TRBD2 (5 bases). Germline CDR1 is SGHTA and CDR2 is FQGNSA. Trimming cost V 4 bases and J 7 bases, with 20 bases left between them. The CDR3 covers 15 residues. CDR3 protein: CASSYRPQAGAEQYF. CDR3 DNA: TGTGCCAGCAGCTACCGCCCCCAGGCGGGTGCGGAGCAGTACTTC.